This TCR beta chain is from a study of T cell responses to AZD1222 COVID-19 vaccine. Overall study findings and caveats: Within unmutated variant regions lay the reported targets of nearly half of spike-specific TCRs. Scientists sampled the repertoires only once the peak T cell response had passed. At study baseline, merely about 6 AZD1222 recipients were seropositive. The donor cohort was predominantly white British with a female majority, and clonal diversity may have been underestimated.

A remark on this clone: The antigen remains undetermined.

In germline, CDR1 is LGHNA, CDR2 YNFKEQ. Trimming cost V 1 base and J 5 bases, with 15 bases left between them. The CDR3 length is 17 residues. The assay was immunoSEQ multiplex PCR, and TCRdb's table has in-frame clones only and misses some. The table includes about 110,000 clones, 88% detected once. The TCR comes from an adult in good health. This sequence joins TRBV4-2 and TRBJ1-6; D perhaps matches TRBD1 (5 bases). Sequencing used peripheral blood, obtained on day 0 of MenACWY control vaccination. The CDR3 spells CASSQGRGRINNSPLHF. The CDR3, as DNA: TGTGCCAGCAGCCAAGGTAGGGGCAGGATAAATAATTCACCCCTCCACTTT.